The TCR beta chain under discussion was sequenced for a study of CXCR3-negative and CXCR3-positive naive CD8 T cells. Findings of the study overall: The study found that naive CXCR3-negative and CXCR3-positive cells shared TRBV-TRBJ usage, while memory cells differed. Most assays were run on fresh PBMCs (CXCR3 expression partially decreased after cryopreservation). The TRB CDR3s that CXCR3-positive naive cells carried were more hydrophobic than those of CXCR3-negative naive cells.

It was by 5' RACE with UMI labels that the TRB cDNA libraries were prepared. Each CDR3 protein gets one entry in TCRdb, which reprocessed the 5' RACE reads and gives no DNA. The table lists 75,000 to 100,000 distinct CDR3 sequences. Note on this clonotype: Its antigen is still unknown.

This TCR was sampled from a human donor in good health. Some clones in this sample may be carry-over from other donors' samples. The specimen was naive CXCR3+ CD8+ T cells from blood. Subset in this sample: CD45RO-CCR7+CD27+CD95- naive CD8+ T cells expressing CXCR3 (TNR3+).

The CDR3 sequence: CSVEAGTGVEQYF. The chain is built from TRBV29-1 and TRBJ2-7; TCRdb's D call, TRBD1, is unchecked because there is no DNA. The CDR3 loop spans 13 amino acids. CDR1 and CDR2 (germline): SQVTM, ANQGSEA.